This TCR beta chain came from a study of blood T cell repertoires in COVID-19. Study-level background: From the United States, Italy and Spain came samples of acute and convalescent COVID-19.

Followed over time, Seattle patients had been enrolled while infection was active. CDR3 length: 13 amino acids. The J segment lost 12 bases and the V segment lost 0 bases, leaving 3 bases of the junction unmatched. Germline V CDR1 and CDR2: KGHDR, SFDVKD. Assay: immunoSEQ multiplex PCR; the TCRdb copy retains only in-frame clones and omits some. The sample has about 200,000 clones; roughly 80% are singletons. The sequence was obtained from an elderly woman with COVID-19, enrolled during active disease. Specimen: peripheral blood. The rearrangement links TRBV24-1 to TRBJ2-1, with 8 bases lining up with TRBD2. CDR3 loop: CATSDLDGGGQFF. The DNA of the CDR3 is TGTGCCACCAGTGATTTGGACGGGGGGGGGCAGTTCTTC.